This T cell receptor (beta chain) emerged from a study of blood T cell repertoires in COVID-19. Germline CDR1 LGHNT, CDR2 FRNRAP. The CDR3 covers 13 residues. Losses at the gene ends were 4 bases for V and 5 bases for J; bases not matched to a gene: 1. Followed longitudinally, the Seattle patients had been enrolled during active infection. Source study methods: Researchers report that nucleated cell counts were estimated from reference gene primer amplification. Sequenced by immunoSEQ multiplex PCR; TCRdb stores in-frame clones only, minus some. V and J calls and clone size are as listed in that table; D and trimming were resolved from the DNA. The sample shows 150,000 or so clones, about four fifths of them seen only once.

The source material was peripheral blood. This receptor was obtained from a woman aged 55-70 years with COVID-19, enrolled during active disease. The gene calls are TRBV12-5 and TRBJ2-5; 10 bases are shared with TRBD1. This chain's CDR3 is CASGSDRGETQYF. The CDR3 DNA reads TGTGCTAGTGGTTCGGACAGGGGGGAGACCCAGTACTTC.